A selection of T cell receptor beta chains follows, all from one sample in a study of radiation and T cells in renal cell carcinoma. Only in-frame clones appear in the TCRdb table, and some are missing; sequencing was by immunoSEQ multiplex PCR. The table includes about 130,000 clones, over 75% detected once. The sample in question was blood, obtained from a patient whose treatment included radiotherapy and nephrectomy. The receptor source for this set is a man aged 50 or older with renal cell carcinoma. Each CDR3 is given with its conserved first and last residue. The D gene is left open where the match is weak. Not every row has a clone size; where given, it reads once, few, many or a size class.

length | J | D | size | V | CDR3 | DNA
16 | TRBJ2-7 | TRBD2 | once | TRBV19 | CASSMKLAGVSYEQYF | TGTGCCAGTAGTATGAAGCTAGCGGGAGTCTCCTACGAGCAGTACTTC
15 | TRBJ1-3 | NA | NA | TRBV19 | CASSRNKGTGNTIYF | TGTGCCAGTAGTAGAAACAAGGGGACTGGAAACACCATATATTTT
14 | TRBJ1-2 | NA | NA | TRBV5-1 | CASTEAHANYGYTF | TGCGCTAGCACGGAGGCCCACGCGAACTATGGCTACACCTTC
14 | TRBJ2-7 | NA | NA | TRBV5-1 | CASSLVLGFYEQYF | TGCGCCAGCAGCTTGGTGCTGGGATTCTACGAGCAGTACTTC
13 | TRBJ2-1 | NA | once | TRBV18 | CASSPDQIGEQFF | TGTGCCAGCTCACCGGACCAAATAGGGGAGCAGTTCTTC
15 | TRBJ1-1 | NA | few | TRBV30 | CAWSDSRKGVSEAFF | TGTGCCTGGAGTGATTCTAGAAAGGGAGTGAGTGAAGCTTTCTTT
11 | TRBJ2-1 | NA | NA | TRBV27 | CASSFLYEQFF | TGTGCCAGCAGTTTTCTATATGAGCAGTTCTTC
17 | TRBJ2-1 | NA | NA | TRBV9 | CASSLQPEVSSYNEQFF | TGTGCCAGCAGCCTTCAGCCCGAGGTTAGCTCCTACAATGAGCAGTTCTTC
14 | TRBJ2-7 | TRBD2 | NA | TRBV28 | CASSREGQTYEQYF | TGTGCCAGCAGCCGGGAGGGGCAGACCTACGAGCAGTACTTC
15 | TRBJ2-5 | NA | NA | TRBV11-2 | CASSLGSGGEETQYF | TGTGCCAGCAGCTTAGGGTCTGGGGGAGAAGAGACCCAGTACTTC
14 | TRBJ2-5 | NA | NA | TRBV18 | CASSPPSGKETQYF | TGTGCCAGCTCACCACCGTCAGGGAAAGAGACCCAGTACTTC
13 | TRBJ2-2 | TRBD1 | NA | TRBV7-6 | CASRGTNTGELFF | TGTGCTAGCAGGGGGACGAACACCGGGGAGCTGTTTTTT
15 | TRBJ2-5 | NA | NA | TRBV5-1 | CASSFFSAGQETQYF | TGCGCCAGCAGCTTTTTCTCAGCGGGCCAAGAGACCCAGTACTTC
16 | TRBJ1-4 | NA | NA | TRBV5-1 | CASSPHPTDPTQKLFF | TGCGCCAGCAGCCCACACCCGACAGACCCAACCCAAAAACTGTTTTTT
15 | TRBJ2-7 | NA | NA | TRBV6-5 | CASSLRDQTIYEQYF | TGTGCCAGCAGTCTCCGGGACCAAACTATCTACGAGCAGTACTTC
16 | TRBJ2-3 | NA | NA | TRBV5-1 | CASSPLAETSTDTQYF | TGCGCCAGCAGCCCCTTAGCGGAGACTAGCACAGATACGCAGTATTTT
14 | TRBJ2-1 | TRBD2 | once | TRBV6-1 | CASIAGGPGNEQFF | TGTGCCAGCATCGCGGGAGGGCCTGGCAATGAGCAGTTCTTC
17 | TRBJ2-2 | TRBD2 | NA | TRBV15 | CATSTISGREYTGELFF | TGTGCCACCAGCACCATTAGCGGGAGGGAATACACCGGGGAGCTGTTTTTT
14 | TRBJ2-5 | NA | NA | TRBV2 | CATSSWGPQETQYF | TGTGCCACAAGCAGTTGGGGCCCCCAAGAGACCCAGTACTTC